These T cell receptor beta chains were read from a single sample in a study of T cell repertoires in cytomegalovirus infection. MiXCR, run by TCRdb on the reads, gives a single entry per CDR3 protein. The sample lists some 350,000 distinct CDR3 sequences, around a sixth occurring once. Source material: PBMCs. The receptor set was obtained from a human donor in good health (CMV status not recorded). Some clones in this sample may be carry-over from other donors' samples. Both conserved end residues are part of each CDR3. The D gene is left open where the match is weak. Rows may omit the clone size; those that give it use once, few, many or a size class.

v_gene,d_gene,j_gene,abundance,CDR3aa,CDR3nt
TRBV5-1,TRBD1,TRBJ1-3,.,CASSSGTGAHSGNTIYF,TGCGCCAGCAGCTCAGGGACAGGGGCCCACTCTGGAAACACCATATATTTT
TRBV7-2,TRBD1,TRBJ2-1,many,CASSLAGQGADEQFF,TGTGCCAGCAGCTTAGCGGGACAGGGGGCAGATGAGCAGTTCTTC
TRBV5-4,.,TRBJ2-3,few,CASSLPNSQGWGPDTQYF,TGTGCCAGCAGCCTGCCCAATTCACAGGGCTGGGGCCCGGATACGCAGTATTTT
TRBV27,.,TRBJ1-1,.,CASSLGLGFNTEAFF,TGTGCCAGCAGTTTGGGTCTCGGATTTAACACTGAAGCTTTCTTT
TRBV7-8,TRBD2,TRBJ2-1,.,CASSLVRAGGPQFF,TGTGCCAGCAGCTTAGTAAGAGCGGGGGGCCCTCAGTTCTTC
TRBV10-3,TRBD1,TRBJ2-3,.,CATHPTGDRTDTQYF,TGTGCCACCCACCCGACAGGGGATCGCACAGATACGCAGTATTTT
TRBV18,.,TRBJ2-2,.,CASSQASGELFF,TGTGCCAGCTCACAGGCTTCCGGGGAGCTGTTTTTT
TRBV6-2/TRBV6-3,.,TRBJ2-1,few,CASSYGPYNEQFF,TGTGCCAGCAGTTACGGGCCATACAATGAGCAGTTCTTC
TRBV12-3/TRBV12-4,.,TRBJ1-1,many,CASSLYSMNTEAFF,TGTGCCAGCAGTTTATACAGCATGAACACTGAAGCTTTCTTT
TRBV10-1,.,TRBJ2-1,many,CASSESPFEPFNEQFF,TGCGCCAGCAGTGAGTCCCCCTTCGAACCTTTCAATGAGCAGTTCTTC
TRBV9,TRBD2,TRBJ2-1,.,CASSVAGGSYNEQFF,TGTGCCAGCAGCGTAGCGGGAGGGTCCTACAATGAGCAGTTCTTC
TRBV28,TRBD1,TRBJ1-6,.,CASSLLGDSSYNSPLHF,TGTGCCAGCAGTTTATTGGGGGACAGCTCCTATAATTCACCCCTCCACTTT
TRBV4-3,.,TRBJ2-1,few,CASSQGDSKEQFF,TGCGCCAGCAGCCAAGGGGACTCCAAGGAGCAGTTCTTC
TRBV15,.,TRBJ1-2,few,CATSRDRGPPYGYTF,TGTGCCACCAGCAGAGACAGGGGCCCACCATATGGCTACACCTTC
TRBV19,TRBD2,TRBJ2-1,.,CASSIGTSGGSYNEQFF,TGTGCCAGTAGTATAGGGACTAGCGGGGGGTCCTACAATGAGCAGTTCTTC
TRBV20-1,TRBD1,TRBJ2-4,.,CSARGPWTGLQYF,TGCAGTGCTAGGGGCCCCTGGACAGGGCTTCAGTACTTC
TRBV4-1,.,TRBJ1-1,.,CASSQGSSGITEAFF,TGCGCCAGCAGCCAAGGGTCATCAGGAATCACTGAAGCTTTCTTT
TRBV7-9,.,TRBJ2-2,.,CASSPTVPGTGELFF,TGTGCCAGCAGCCCGACGGTACCGGGGACCGGGGAGCTGTTTTTT
TRBV19,TRBD1,TRBJ1-4,.,CASSSGTATNEKLFF,TGTGCCAGTAGTTCGGGGACAGCAACTAATGAAAAACTGTTTTTT
TRBV6-8,TRBD1,TRBJ2-7,.,CASSRDRGGYEQYF,TGTGCCAGCAGCCGGGACAGGGGCGGCTACGAGCAGTACTTC
TRBV4-2,.,TRBJ1-4,.,CASSQDQDSWEKLFF,TGTGCCAGCAGCCAAGATCAGGACTCTTGGGAAAAACTGTTTTTT
TRBV11-2,TRBD1,TRBJ2-7,many,CASSPGQGREQYF,TGTGCCAGCAGCCCCGGACAGGGCCGTGAGCAGTACTTC
TRBV20-1,.,TRBJ2-7,.,CSATPGPLREQYF,TGCAGTGCTACCCCGGGACCCCTTAGAGAGCAGTACTTC
TRBV4-2,.,TRBJ1-6,.,CASSRAAVGNNSPLHF,TGTGCCAGCAGCCGTGCCGCGGTCGGGAATAATTCACCCCTCCACTTT
TRBV12-3/TRBV12-4,.,TRBJ2-3,.,CASSFGMDTQYF,TGTGCCAGCAGTTTTGGGATGGATACGCAGTATTTT
TRBV10-3,TRBD1,TRBJ1-3,many,CAISEWTGSSSGNTIYF,TGTGCCATCAGTGAGTGGACAGGGTCGAGCTCTGGAAACACCATATATTTT
TRBV6-1,TRBD1,TRBJ2-1,.,CASSPRTGSVSGSYKEQFF,TGTGCCAGCAGTCCTCGGACAGGCTCGGTATCGGGCTCCTACAAGGAGCAGTTCTTC
TRBV6-5,.,TRBJ2-3,.,CASSPQRDGLTDTQYF,TGTGCCAGCAGTCCCCAACGGGACGGCTTAACAGATACGCAGTATTTT
TRBV4-2,TRBD1,TRBJ2-5,.,CASSLDREGETQYF,TGTGCCAGCAGCCTTGACAGGGAAGGAGAGACCCAGTACTTC
TRBV6-2/TRBV6-3,.,TRBJ1-5,.,CASSNRRHSAGQPQHF,TGTGCCAGCAGCAACCGTAGACATTCGGCAGGTCAGCCCCAGCATTTT
TRBV5-6,TRBD2,TRBJ2-7,.,CASSSLAYTYEQYF,TGTGCCAGCAGCTCACTAGCGTACACCTACGAGCAGTACTTC
TRBV19,.,TRBJ1-4,few,CASRESPGSRRVLFF,TGTGCCAGTAGAGAATCACCAGGGTCCCGCCGGGTTTTGTTTTTT
TRBV2,.,TRBJ1-1,.,CASRAWAGVNTEAFF,TGTGCCAGCAGGGCTTGGGCAGGGGTGAACACTGAAGCTTTCTTT
TRBV7-6,.,TRBJ1-3,.,CASSGLGDTIYF,TGTGCCAGCAGCGGCCTTGGTGACACCATATATTTT
TRBV4-2,.,TRBJ2-5,.,CASSQEIGETQYF,TGTGCCAGCAGCCAAGAGATAGGGGAGACCCAGTACTTC
TRBV20-1,TRBD2,TRBJ2-1,.,CSARRGLAGVYEQFF,TGCAGTGCTAGAAGGGGACTAGCGGGAGTCTATGAGCAGTTCTTC
TRBV20-1,.,TRBJ1-5,many,CSASDYNQPQHF,TGCAGTGCTAGTGACTACAATCAGCCCCAGCATTTT
TRBV20-1,TRBD1,TRBJ1-4,many,CSASYRGEKLFF,TGCAGTGCTAGTTACAGGGGTGAAAAACTGTTTTTT
TRBV5-4,TRBD1,TRBJ2-3,.,CASAGPGTADTQYF,TGTGCCAGCGCAGGGCCAGGGACAGCAGATACGCAGTATTTT
TRBV7-9,.,TRBJ1-1,few,CASSAGPEAFF,TGTGCCAGCAGCGCTGGTCCTGAAGCTTTCTTT
TRBV10-3,.,TRBJ2-5,few,CAISDGYQETQYF,TGTGCCATCAGTGATGGGTACCAAGAGACCCAGTACTTC
TRBV7-2,TRBD2,TRBJ2-4,many,CASSLPGLAAFAKNIQYF,TGTGCCAGCAGCTTACCGGGACTAGCGGCTTTCGCCAAAAACATTCAGTACTTC
TRBV7-2,TRBD1,TRBJ1-2,many,CASIPFGAGGSYGYTF,TGTGCCAGCATCCCATTTGGGGCAGGGGGGAGCTATGGCTACACCTTC
TRBV19,TRBD2,TRBJ2-3,few,CASMRSGEFTDTQYF,TGTGCCAGTATGAGAAGCGGGGAATTCACAGATACGCAGTATTTT
TRBV7-8,.,TRBJ2-5,many,CASSLSPNRDQYF,TGTGCCAGCAGCTTGAGCCCCAACCGAGACCAGTACTTC
TRBV7-9,TRBD2,TRBJ2-3,many,CASSPQLAEITDTQYF,TGTGCCAGCAGCCCACAACTAGCGGAGATCACAGATACGCAGTATTTT
TRBV7-6,.,TRBJ1-2,many,CASSPRPDRYRPPGYTF,TGTGCCAGCAGCCCCCGCCCCGACAGATATCGGCCTCCGGGCTACACCTTC